This is a list of T cell receptor beta chains from one sample in a study of blood T cell repertoires in COVID-19. Sequencing used immunoSEQ multiplex PCR; TCRdb keeps in-frame clones, though not all of them. The sample includes under 250,000 clones, about four fifths seen only once; the top ten take roughly 2.3%. Sequenced input: peripheral blood. The source of these receptors is a woman in her sixties with acute or convalescent COVID-19. Each CDR3 is given with its conserved first and last residue. D genes are given only for firm matches. The size field is filled for only some rows; it gives once, few, many or a size class.

J gene,V gene,D gene,clone size,CDR3 DNA,CDR3 protein
TRBJ1-1,TRBV11-2,NA,once,TGTGCCAGCAGCTTAGGGGCGAAGATCGCTGAAGCTTTCTTT,CASSLGAKIAEAFF
TRBJ1-2,TRBV19,NA,many,TGTGCCACCTACGGGACACACATATTGGGTGGCTACACCTTC,CATYGTHILGGYTF
TRBJ1-2,TRBV28,TRBD1,NA,TGTGCCAGCAGTCCTCCCCTCGGGACAGTTTCCCCCGCTAACTATGGCTACACCTTC,CASSPPLGTVSPANYGYTF
TRBJ1-2,TRBV5-4,TRBD1,NA,TGTGCCAGCAGCCGCGGGGTACAGGGGGTTAGCACCTTC,CASSRGVQGVSTF
TRBJ1-6,TRBV7-9,NA,NA,TGTGCCAGCAGCGGCCGGGACAATGACTATAATTCACCCCTCCACTTT,CASSGRDNDYNSPLHF
TRBJ2-1,TRBV30,NA,NA,TGTGCCTGCGACAGTCGCAATGAGCAGTTCTTC,CACDSRNEQFF
TRBJ1-3,TRBV30,NA,NA,TGTGCCTGGAGTGCCGGGGTCCGTGGAAACACCATATATTTT,CAWSAGVRGNTIYF
TRBJ1-2,TRBV2,TRBD1,NA,TGTGCCAGCATAAGGACAGGGGGCGATGGCTACACCTTC,CASIRTGGDGYTF
TRBJ2-2,TRBV5-4,NA,NA,TGTGCCAGCAGCTGGGATGGGGGGGCCCGAACCGGGGAGCTGTTTTTT,CASSWDGGARTGELFF
TRBJ1-4,TRBV7-9,NA,NA,TGTGCCAGCAGCTTAGAAGGCGGAGGTAATGAAAAACTGTTTTTT,CASSLEGGGNEKLFF
TRBJ2-7,TRBV11-2,TRBD2,NA,TGTGCCAGCAGCCTAGGGGAGTTGGGGACTAGTATTTTCTACGAGCAGTACTTC,CASSLGELGTSIFYEQYF
TRBJ2-5,TRBV19,TRBD1,NA,TGTGCCAGTAGTATAAAAATTATCTTGGGACAGGGACTCCGAGAGACCCAGTACTTC,CASSIKIILGQGLRETQYF
TRBJ1-2,TRBV3-1/TRBV3-2,NA,NA,TGTGCCAGCAGCCAAGAGGGCAGGGATCCCGGCTACACCTTC,CASSQEGRDPGYTF
TRBJ2-3,TRBV4-1,TRBD2,NA,TGCGCCAGCAGCCAAGGGTGGCTAGCGGGGGCTGGGGTGGATACGCAGTATTTT,CASSQGWLAGAGVDTQYF
TRBJ2-1,TRBV7-9,TRBD1,NA,TGTGCCAGCAGCTTAGGGGACAGGGACAACAATGAGCAGTTCTTC,CASSLGDRDNNEQFF
TRBJ1-1,TRBV15,NA,few,TGTGCCACCAGCAGAGCCACAGGGCTTGGGAACACTGAAGCTTTCTTT,CATSRATGLGNTEAFF
TRBJ2-5,TRBV9,TRBD1,few,TGTGCCAGCAGCGTGGGCAGGGGGCAAGAGACCCAGTACTTC,CASSVGRGQETQYF
TRBJ1-6,TRBV18,NA,NA,TGTGCCAGCTCACGGGCGGGGTTCGACGCACCCCTCCACTTT,CASSRAGFDAPLHF
TRBJ2-7,TRBV5-6,TRBD1,NA,TGTGCCAGCAGCCAAAGCGGACAGGTCTACGAGCAGTACTTC,CASSQSGQVYEQYF
TRBJ2-1,TRBV20-1,TRBD2,NA,TGCAGTGCTAGTAGCGGGGGCATGGGCAATGAGCAGTTCTTC,CSASSGGMGNEQFF
TRBJ1-1,TRBV30,TRBD1,NA,TGTGCCTGGAGCCAACAGGGGAAGAACACTGAAGCTTTCTTT,CAWSQQGKNTEAFF
TRBJ1-2,TRBV5-1,NA,NA,TGCGCCAGCAGCCGAGCCGGGGAGAACTATGGCTACACCTTC,CASSRAGENYGYTF
TRBJ1-1,TRBV6-5,NA,NA,TGTGCCAGCAGTCGGGGGACTGAAGCTTTCTTT,CASSRGTEAFF
TRBJ2-7,TRBV6-5,NA,NA,TGTGCCAGCAGTCTGGACAGCTACGAGCAGTACTTC,CASSLDSYEQYF
TRBJ1-1,TRBV7-9,NA,NA,TGTGCCAGCAGCGCAGTGACGGGGGACACTGAAGCTTTCTTT,CASSAVTGDTEAFF
TRBJ1-5,TRBV28,NA,NA,TGTGCCAGCAGTTTAAGGGGGGGTGAACAGCCCCAGCATTTT,CASSLRGGEQPQHF
TRBJ2-7,TRBV5-1,NA,NA,TGCGCCAGCCGGGACTCCCACTACGAGCAGTACTTC,CASRDSHYEQYF
TRBJ1-2,TRBV6-1,NA,NA,TGTGCCAGCAGTCTAGAGGGGGTGGGCTACACCTTC,CASSLEGVGYTF
TRBJ2-3,TRBV27,NA,NA,TGTGCCAGCAGTTTAGTGGGACTGGTACACACAGATACGCAGTATTTT,CASSLVGLVHTDTQYF
TRBJ1-5,TRBV3-1/TRBV3-2,NA,NA,TGTGCCAGCAGCCAAGGACACAATCAGCCCCAGCATTTT,CASSQGHNQPQHF
TRBJ1-2,TRBV6-1,TRBD1,few,TGTGCCAGCAGTGACGACAGGGTCTGGCACTATTATGGCTACACCTTC,CASSDDRVWHYYGYTF
TRBJ2-5,TRBV7-3,NA,NA,TGTGCCAGCAGCTTTGGCCCGGGAGAGACCCAGTACTTC,CASSFGPGETQYF
TRBJ2-3,TRBV5-1,NA,few,TGCGCCAGCAGCCGGCTAGAAACTGGCGATACGCAGTATTTT,CASSRLETGDTQYF
TRBJ2-3,TRBV29-1,NA,NA,TGCAGCGTCACGACAGGCACAGATACGCAGTATTTT,CSVTTGTDTQYF
TRBJ1-1,TRBV3-1/TRBV3-2,NA,NA,TGTGCCAGCAGCCAAGTTCTGCCGGCTGAAGCTTTCTTT,CASSQVLPAEAFF
TRBJ1-6,TRBV14,NA,NA,TGTGCCAGCAGCCGCGAGACAGTTAATTCACCCCTCCACTTT,CASSRETVNSPLHF
TRBJ2-5,TRBV2,NA,NA,TGTGCCAGCAGTTCCGGCCGGGGAGGGGGGTGGTTAGAGACCCAGTACTTC,CASSSGRGGGWLETQYF
TRBJ1-2,TRBV4-1,TRBD1,NA,TGCGCCAGCAGCCCCCTGGAAGGGACAGGGGGCCCGTTTAATGGCTACACCTTC,CASSPLEGTGGPFNGYTF
TRBJ1-3,TRBV18,TRBD1,NA,TGTGCCAGCTCACGACGACAGGGTTCTGGAAACACCATATATTTT,CASSRRQGSGNTIYF
TRBJ1-4,TRBV2,NA,NA,TGTGCCAGCAACGTCAATGGAGGGGAATTAGAAAAACTGTTTTTT,CASNVNGGELEKLFF
TRBJ1-5,TRBV19,NA,NA,TGTGCCAGTAGTATTAGGCAGGGCAATCAGCCCCAGCATTTT,CASSIRQGNQPQHF
TRBJ2-3,TRBV5-1,NA,NA,TGCGCCAGCAGCGTAGCTCGGCCAGATACGCAGTATTTT,CASSVARPDTQYF
TRBJ2-1,TRBV12-3/TRBV12-4,NA,NA,TGTGCCAGCAGTCTACTCAATGAGCAGTTCTTC,CASSLLNEQFF
TRBJ2-7,TRBV4-2,NA,NA,TGTGCCAGCAGCCATTACAGGGAAAACTACGAGCAGTACTTC,CASSHYRENYEQYF
TRBJ2-1,TRBV11-3,NA,few,TGTGCCAGCAGCGCAGACTCTCCCGGCAACAATGAGCAGTTCTTC,CASSADSPGNNEQFF
TRBJ1-1,TRBV28,NA,NA,TGTGCCAGCACCCCGGACGGGCGACGGGGGGAAGCTTTCTTT,CASTPDGRRGEAFF
TRBJ1-1,TRBV28,TRBD1,NA,TGTGCCAGCAGTTCGGACAGGGCGGTGAACACTGAAGCTTTCTTT,CASSSDRAVNTEAFF
TRBJ1-1,TRBV9,TRBD1,NA,TGTGCCAGCAGCGAAGGACAGGGCCCCACTGAAGCTTTCTTT,CASSEGQGPTEAFF